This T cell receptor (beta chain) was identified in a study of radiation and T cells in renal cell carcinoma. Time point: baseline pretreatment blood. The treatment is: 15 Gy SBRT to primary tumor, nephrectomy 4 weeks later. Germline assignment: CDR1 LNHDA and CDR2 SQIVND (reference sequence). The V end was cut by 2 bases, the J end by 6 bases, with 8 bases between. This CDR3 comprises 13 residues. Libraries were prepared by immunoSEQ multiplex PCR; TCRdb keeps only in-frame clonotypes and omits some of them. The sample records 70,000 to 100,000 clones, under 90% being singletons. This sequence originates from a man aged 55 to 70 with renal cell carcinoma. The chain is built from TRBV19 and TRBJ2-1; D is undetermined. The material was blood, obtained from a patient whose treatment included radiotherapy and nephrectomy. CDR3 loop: CASSIYPGNEQFF. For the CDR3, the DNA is TGTGCCAGTAGTATATACCCAGGCAATGAGCAGTTCTTC.